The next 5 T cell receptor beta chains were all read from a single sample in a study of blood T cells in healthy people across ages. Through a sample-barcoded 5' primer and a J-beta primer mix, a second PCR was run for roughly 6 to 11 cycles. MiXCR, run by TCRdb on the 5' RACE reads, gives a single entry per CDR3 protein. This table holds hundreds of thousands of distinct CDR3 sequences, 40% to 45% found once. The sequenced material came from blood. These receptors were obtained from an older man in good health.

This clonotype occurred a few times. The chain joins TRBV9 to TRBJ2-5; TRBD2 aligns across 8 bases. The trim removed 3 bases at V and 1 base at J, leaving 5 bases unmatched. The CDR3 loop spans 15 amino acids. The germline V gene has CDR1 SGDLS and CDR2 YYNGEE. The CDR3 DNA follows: TGTGCCAGCAGCGCCCGCGGGGGGCCCCAAGAGACCCAGTACTTC. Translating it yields CASSARGGPQETQYF. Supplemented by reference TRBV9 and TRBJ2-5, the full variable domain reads DSGVTQTPKHLITATGQRVTLRCSPRSGDLSVYWYQQSLDQGLQFLIQYYNGEERAKGNILERFSAQQFPDLHSELNLSSLELGDSALYFCASSARGGPQETQYFGPGTRLLVL.

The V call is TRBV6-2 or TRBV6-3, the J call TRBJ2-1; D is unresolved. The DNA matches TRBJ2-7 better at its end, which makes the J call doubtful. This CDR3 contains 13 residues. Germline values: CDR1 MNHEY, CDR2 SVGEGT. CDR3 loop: CASSYTGNNEQYF. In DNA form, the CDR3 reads TGTGCCAGCAGTTATACTGGAAACAATGAGCAGTACTTC.

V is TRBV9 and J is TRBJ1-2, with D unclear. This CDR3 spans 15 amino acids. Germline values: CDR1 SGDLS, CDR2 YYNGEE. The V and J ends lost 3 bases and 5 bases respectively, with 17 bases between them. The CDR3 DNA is TGTGCCAGCAGCGGGAGTTTCGGGTATAGGTATGGCTACACCTTC. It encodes CASSGSFGYRYGYTF.

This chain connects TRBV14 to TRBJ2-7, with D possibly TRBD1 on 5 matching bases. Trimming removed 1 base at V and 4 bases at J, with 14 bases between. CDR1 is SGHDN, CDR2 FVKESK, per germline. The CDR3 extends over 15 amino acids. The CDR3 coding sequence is TGTGCCAGCAGCCAAGCGGCAGGGAAGCAGTACGAGCAGTACTTC. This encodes CASSQAAGKQYEQYF.

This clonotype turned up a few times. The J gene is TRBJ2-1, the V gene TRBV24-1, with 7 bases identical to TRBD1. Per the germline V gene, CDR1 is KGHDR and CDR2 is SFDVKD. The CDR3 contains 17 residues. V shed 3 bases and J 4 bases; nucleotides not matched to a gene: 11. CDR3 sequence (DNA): TGTGCCACCAGTGATCAGACAGGGCCTCACCTTTACAATGAGCAGTTCTTC. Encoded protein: CATSDQTGPHLYNEQFF.